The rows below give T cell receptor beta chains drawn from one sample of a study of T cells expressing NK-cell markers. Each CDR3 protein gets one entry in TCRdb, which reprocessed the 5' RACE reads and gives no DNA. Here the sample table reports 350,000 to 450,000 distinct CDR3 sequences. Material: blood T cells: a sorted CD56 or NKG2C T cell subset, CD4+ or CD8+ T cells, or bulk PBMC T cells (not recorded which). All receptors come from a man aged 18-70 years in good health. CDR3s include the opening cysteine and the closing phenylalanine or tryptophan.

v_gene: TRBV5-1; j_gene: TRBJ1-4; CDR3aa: CASSLVVGSTNEKLFF
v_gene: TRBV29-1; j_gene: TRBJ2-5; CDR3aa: CSVPAGTGFETQYF
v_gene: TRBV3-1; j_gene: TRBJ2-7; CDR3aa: CASRWDRSPYEQYF
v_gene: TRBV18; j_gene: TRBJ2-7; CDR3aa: CASSPATGEQYF
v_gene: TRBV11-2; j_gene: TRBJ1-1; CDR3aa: CASSLEGWDTEAFF
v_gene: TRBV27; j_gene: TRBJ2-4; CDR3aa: CASPPGDAKNIQYF
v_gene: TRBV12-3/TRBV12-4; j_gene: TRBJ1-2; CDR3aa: CASRRQGSGYTF
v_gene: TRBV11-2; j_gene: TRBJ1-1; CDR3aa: CASSLYFAEAFF
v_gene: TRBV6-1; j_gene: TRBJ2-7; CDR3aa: CASTPPGRFYEQYF
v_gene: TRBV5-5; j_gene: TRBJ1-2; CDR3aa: CASSLGGLDYGYTF
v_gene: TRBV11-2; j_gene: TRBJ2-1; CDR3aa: CASRLHGLGTGNEQFF
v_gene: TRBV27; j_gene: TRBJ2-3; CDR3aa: CASSFRNRDRRMRGKGTQYF
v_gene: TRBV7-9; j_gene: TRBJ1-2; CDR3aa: CASSSGIRSNYGYTF
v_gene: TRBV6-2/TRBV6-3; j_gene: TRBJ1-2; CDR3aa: CASSPPQPYGYTF
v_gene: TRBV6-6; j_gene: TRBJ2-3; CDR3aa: CASGGVLTDTQYF
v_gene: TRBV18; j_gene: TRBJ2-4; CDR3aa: CASSPPASPKNIQYF
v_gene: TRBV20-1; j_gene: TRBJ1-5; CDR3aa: CSARESPTSSNQPQHF
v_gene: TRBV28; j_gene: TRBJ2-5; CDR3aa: CASRRHLQETQYF
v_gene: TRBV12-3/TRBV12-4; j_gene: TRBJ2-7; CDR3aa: CASSTDRGEPYEQYF
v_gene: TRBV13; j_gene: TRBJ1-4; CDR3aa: CASSLGNPTRGQKNEKLFF
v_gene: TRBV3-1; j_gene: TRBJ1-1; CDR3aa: CASSQVSSGNTEAFF